This T cell receptor beta chain stems from a study of T cell changes during pregnancy in multiple sclerosis. This clone was seen only once. TCRdb's copy holds only in-frame clones and misses some; the assay was immunoSEQ multiplex PCR. Of approximately 20,000 clones listed, around 90% are singletons. The sequence was obtained from a female donor with multiple sclerosis, enrolled in a pregnancy study. The sequenced sample was CD4+ T cells from peripheral blood mononuclear cells, obtained in the third trimester of pregnancy.

As DNA, the CDR3 is TGTGCCAGCAGCGCGACAGGTGTTGGCTACACCTTC. This translates into CASSATGVGYTF. The chain employs TRBV9 and TRBJ1-2; possible D gene TRBD1, 6 bases. V was shortened by 3 bases and J by 7 bases, with 10 bases between the two germline ends. The germline V gene encodes CDR1 SGDLS and CDR2 YYNGEE. The CDR3 contains 12 residues.